This T cell receptor (beta chain) appears in the sequencing data of a study of identifying expanded T cells in peripheral blood. Assay used: immunoSEQ multiplex PCR; TCRdb lists only in-frame clones, some missing. The top ten clones hold 15% to 20% of a sample with some 77,000 clones, around 90% of them seen once. The TCR sequence derives from a person aged 18 to 75 in good health. The sample comprised blood.

The chain's CDR3 is CASSRRQGELNTEAFF. The CDR3 nucleotides are TGTGCCAGCAGCCGACGACAGGGGGAATTGAACACTGAAGCTTTCTTT. This sequence joins TRBV2 and TRBJ1-1; the match to TRBD1 covers 9 bases. V shed 6 bases, J shed 0 bases, and the junction held 8 bases outside the gene matches. Germline CDR1 is SNHLY and CDR2 is FYNNEI. The CDR3 consists of 16 residues.